A single sample is the source of the 14 T cell receptor beta chains below, sequenced in a study of shared clonotypes between healthy human individuals. The assay was immunoSEQ multiplex PCR, and TCRdb's table has in-frame clones only and misses some. Seen here are 1.5 million to 2.5 million clones, about 95% observed once, and the top ten hold 1% to 1.5%. It was CD45RO-negative cells, positively selected for CCR7, that made up naive CD8 cells, with terminally differentiated effector memory CD45RA+ cells excluded. The material sequenced was naive CD8+ T cells sorted from blood. The receptors originated from a man aged 18-30 years in good health.

As to this clone: The sample has other DNA sequences that encode this CDR3 too. The chain employs TRBV27 and TRBJ1-6; possibly TRBD1 for D (5 bases). The CDR3 has 14 amino acids. Trimming took 3 bases from V and 7 from J, leaving 10 bases between them. Germline V lookup: CDR1 MNHEY, CDR2 SMNVEV (reference sequence). Here the CDR3 DNA reads TGTGCCAGCAGTTTCACAGGATCCAATTCACCCCTCCACTTT. Amino acid sequence: CASSFTGSNSPLHF.

V usage is TRBV6-5 and J usage is TRBJ1-2; 11 bases match TRBD1. The trim removed 8 bases at V and 7 bases at J, leaving 6 bases unmatched. The CDR3 has 13 residues. Per the germline V gene, CDR1 is MNHEY and CDR2 is SVGAGI. The DNA for the CDR3 is TGTGCCAGCGGGGGACAGGGGGACTCTGGCTACACCTTC. Its translation: CASGGQGDSGYTF.

The chain has TRBV25-1 and TRBJ1-2; 9 bases match TRBD1. The CDR3 is made up of 18 amino acids. Losses at the gene ends were 4 bases for V and 4 bases for J; bases not matched to a gene: 16. CDR1 is MGHDK and CDR2 is SYGVNS in the germline V gene. The CDR3 DNA reads as TGTGCCAGCAGTGGCGTAAACTCCGGGACAGGGACCGTCTATGGCTACACCTTC. Translating it yields CASSGVNSGTGTVYGYTF.

The V gene is TRBV4-1, the J gene TRBJ2-7; D perhaps matches TRBD1 (5 bases). The CDR3 is 15 residues long. With 0 bases removed from V and 6 bases from J, the gap between germline ends came to 15 bases. Germline-derived CDR1 and CDR2 are MGHRA and YSYEKL. CDR3 loop: CASSQDSHRLSEQYF. Here the CDR3 DNA reads TGCGCCAGCAGCCAAGACAGTCACAGGTTATCCGAGCAGTACTTC.

The chain has TRBV11-2 and TRBJ1-1; D unresolved. CDR3 length equals 13 residues. V lost 0 bases and J 6 bases, leaving 8 bases between the germline ends. Looked up from germline, CDR1 is SGHAT and CDR2 is FQNNGV. As DNA, the CDR3 is TGTGCCAGCAGCTTAGATCCAGTAGCTGAAGCTTTCTTT. This gives the protein CASSLDPVAEAFF.

CDR3 amino acids: CAWSLNGGTGELFF. In DNA, the CDR3 is TGTGCCTGGAGCCTAAACGGGGGAACCGGGGAGCTGTTTTTT. The chain carries TRBV30 and TRBJ2-2; possible D gene TRBD2, 6 bases. The length of the CDR3 is 14 residues. The V gene lost 3 bases and the J gene lost 5 bases, with 13 bases spanning the gap. Germline V lookup: CDR1 GTSNPN, CDR2 SVGIG (reference sequence).

The rearrangement joins TRBV6-6 to TRBJ2-7; 9 bases agree with TRBD2. The length of the CDR3 is 16 residues. Germline CDR1 reads MNHNY; CDR2 reads SVGAGI (reference sequence). Germline trimming cut 3 bases from V and 5 bases from J; bases unmatched to any gene: 11. CDR3 region: CASSYPELAGLDEQYF. CDR3 nucleotide sequence: TGTGCCAGCAGTTATCCCGAACTAGCGGGTCTCGACGAGCAGTACTTC.

The chain recombines TRBV27 with TRBJ2-1; D gene unclear. The V gene's germline CDR1 is MNHEY and CDR2 SMNVEV (reference sequence). The CDR3 is 17 residues long. V was cut by 0 bases and J by 7 bases, with 19 bases left in between. The CDR3 region is CASSLSESPEHGNEQFF. The CDR3 DNA sequence: TGTGCCAGCAGTTTATCGGAGAGTCCGGAGCACGGGAATGAGCAGTTCTTC.

This clone was seen a single time. V is TRBV7-3 and J is TRBJ2-1; D gene uncertain. The CDR3 length is 15 residues. Germline CDR1 reads SGHTA; CDR2 reads FQGTGA. The germline V and J ends were trimmed by 0 bases and 4 bases, with 10 bases remaining between them. CDR3 in amino acids: CASSLTLGRYNEQFF. The CDR3 DNA reads TGTGCCAGCAGCTTAACCTTGGGCCGTTACAATGAGCAGTTCTTC.

The chain recombines TRBV27 with TRBJ2-2, with D uncertain. The CDR3 is 13 amino acids. Trimming cost V 2 bases and J 4 bases, with 5 bases left between them. Per germline, CDR1 MNHEY and CDR2 SMNVEV (reference sequence). This CDR3 reads CASSLISTGELFF. CDR3 bases: TGTGCCAGCAGTTTAATATCCACCGGGGAGCTGTTTTTT.

The V gene is TRBV5-4, the J gene TRBJ2-5; no clear D. Trimming removed 4 bases at V and 5 bases at J, with 21 bases between. From germline, CDR1 is SGHNT and CDR2 YYREEE (reference sequence). The CDR3 contains 16 residues. The CDR3 sequence: CASSRIPLSADETQYF. The CDR3 region has the DNA TGTGCCAGCAGCCGAATCCCCCTCTCTGCGGATGAGACCCAGTACTTC.

The CDR3 DNA reads TGCGCCAGCAGCCAAGATGGGGTGAGTCAGTTCTTC. This gives the protein CASSQDGVSQFF. The rearrangement uses TRBV4-1 and TRBJ2-1; no reliable D call. The germline V gene encodes CDR1 MGHRA and CDR2 YSYEKL. Trimming pared 0 bases from V and 13 bases from J, leaving 10 bases between. The CDR3 is made up of 12 amino acids.

Concerning this clone: Other nucleotide sequences from this sample produce the same CDR3. V is TRBV28 and J is TRBJ2-7, with a possible D match to TRBD1 (6 bases). CDR3 size: 14 residues. Germline values: CDR1 MDHEN, CDR2 SYDVKM. The V and J ends lost 7 bases and 1 base respectively, with 14 bases between them. The CDR3 sequence: CASKLAGESYEQYF. The CDR3 region has the DNA TGTGCCAGCAAACTGGCAGGGGAGTCCTACGAGCAGTACTTC. Together with reference TRBV28 and TRBJ2-7, the CDR3 gives the full variable domain: DVKVTQSSRYLVKRTGEKVFLECVQDMDHENMFWYRQDPGLGLRLIYFSYDVKMKEKGDIPEGYSVSREKKERFSLILESASTNQTSMYLCASKLAGESYEQYFGPGTRLTVT.

The chain joins TRBV7-9 to TRBJ2-5, with D tentatively TRBD1 or TRBD2 (6 bases each). The CDR3 loop spans 16 amino acids. V was cut by 2 bases and J by 1 base, with 14 bases left in between. In germline, CDR1 is SEHNR, CDR2 FQNEAQ (reference sequence). DNA of the CDR3: TGTGCCAGCAGCTTAATAGGAGGGGGAACCCAAGAGACCCAGTACTTC. This translates into CASSLIGGGTQETQYF.